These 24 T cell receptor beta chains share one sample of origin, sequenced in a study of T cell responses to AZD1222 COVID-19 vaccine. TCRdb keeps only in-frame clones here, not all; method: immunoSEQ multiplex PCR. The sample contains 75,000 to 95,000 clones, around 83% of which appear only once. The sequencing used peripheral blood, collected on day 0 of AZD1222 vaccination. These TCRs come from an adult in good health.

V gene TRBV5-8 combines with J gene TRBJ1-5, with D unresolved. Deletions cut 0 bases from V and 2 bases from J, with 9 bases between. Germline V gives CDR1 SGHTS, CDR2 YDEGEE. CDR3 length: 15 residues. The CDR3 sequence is CASSLVDLGNQPQHF. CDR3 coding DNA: TGTGCCAGCAGCTTGGTTGATTTGGGCAATCAGCCCCAGCATTTT.

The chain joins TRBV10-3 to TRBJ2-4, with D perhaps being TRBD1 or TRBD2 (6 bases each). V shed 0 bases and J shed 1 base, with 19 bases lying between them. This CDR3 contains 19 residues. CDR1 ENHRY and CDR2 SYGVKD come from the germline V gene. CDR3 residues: CAISESTPGAVDAKNIQYF. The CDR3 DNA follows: TGTGCCATCAGTGAGTCGACTCCGGGGGCCGTGGACGCCAAAAACATTCAGTACTTC.

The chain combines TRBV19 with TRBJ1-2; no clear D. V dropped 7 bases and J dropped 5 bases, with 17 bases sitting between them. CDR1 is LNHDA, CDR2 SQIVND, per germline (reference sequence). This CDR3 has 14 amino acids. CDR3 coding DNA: TGTGCCAGTAAAGAGAGCCGAGCCAGGTATGGCTACACCTTC. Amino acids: CASKESRARYGYTF.

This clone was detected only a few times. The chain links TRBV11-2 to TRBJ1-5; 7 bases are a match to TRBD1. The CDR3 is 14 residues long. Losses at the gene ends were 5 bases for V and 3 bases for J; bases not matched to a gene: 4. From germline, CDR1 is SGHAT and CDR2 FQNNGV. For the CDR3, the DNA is TGTGCCAGCAGCCCGGGGACAGACAATCAGCCCCAGCATTTT. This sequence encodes CASSPGTDNQPQHF.

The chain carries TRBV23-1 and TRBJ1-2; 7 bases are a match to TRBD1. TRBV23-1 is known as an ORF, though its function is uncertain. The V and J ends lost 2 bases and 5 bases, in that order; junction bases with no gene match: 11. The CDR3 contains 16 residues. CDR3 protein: CASSQLGDSLTYGYTF. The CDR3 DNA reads TGCGCCAGCAGTCAACTAGGGGACAGCCTTACTTATGGCTACACCTTC.

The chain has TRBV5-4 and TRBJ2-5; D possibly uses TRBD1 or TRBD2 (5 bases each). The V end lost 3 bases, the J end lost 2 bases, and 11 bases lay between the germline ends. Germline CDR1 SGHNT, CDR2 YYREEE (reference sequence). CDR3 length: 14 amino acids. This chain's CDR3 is CASSSGGGQETQYF. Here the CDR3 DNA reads TGTGCCAGCAGCTCGGGTGGGGGACAAGAGACCCAGTACTTC.

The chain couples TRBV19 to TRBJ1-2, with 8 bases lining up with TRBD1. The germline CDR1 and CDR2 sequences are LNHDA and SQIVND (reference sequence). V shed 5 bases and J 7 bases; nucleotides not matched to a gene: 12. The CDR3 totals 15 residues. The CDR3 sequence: CASSATWTGTSGYTF. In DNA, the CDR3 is TGTGCCAGTAGTGCCACCTGGACAGGGACCAGTGGCTACACCTTC.

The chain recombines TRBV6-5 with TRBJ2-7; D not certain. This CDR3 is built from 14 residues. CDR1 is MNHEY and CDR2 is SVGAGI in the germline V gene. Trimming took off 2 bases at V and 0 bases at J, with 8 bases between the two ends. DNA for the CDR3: TGTGCCAGCAGTTACGGCGGTAACTCCTACGAGCAGTACTTC. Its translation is CASSYGGNSYEQYF.

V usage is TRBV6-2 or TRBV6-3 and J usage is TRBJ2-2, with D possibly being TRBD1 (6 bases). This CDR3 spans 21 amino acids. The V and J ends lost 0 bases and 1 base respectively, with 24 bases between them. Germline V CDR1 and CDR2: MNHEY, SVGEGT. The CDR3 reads CASSYSPVFAGASGNTGELFF. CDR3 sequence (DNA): TGTGCCAGCAGTTACTCCCCCGTGTTTGCAGGGGCGTCCGGGAACACCGGGGAGCTGTTTTTT.

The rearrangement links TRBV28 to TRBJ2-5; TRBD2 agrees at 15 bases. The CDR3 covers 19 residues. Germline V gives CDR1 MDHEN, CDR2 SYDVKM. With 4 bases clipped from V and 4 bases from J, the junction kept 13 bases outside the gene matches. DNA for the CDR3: TGTGCCAGCAGTTCTGGGACTAGCGGGGGGCTCAGCGGGTCAGAGACCCAGTACTTC. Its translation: CASSSGTSGGLSGSETQYF.

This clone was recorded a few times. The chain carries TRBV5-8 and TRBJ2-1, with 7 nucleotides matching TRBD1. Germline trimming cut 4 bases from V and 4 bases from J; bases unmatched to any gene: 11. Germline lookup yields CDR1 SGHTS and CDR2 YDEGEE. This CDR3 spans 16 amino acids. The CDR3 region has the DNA TGTGCCAGCAGCCCGACAGGGAACACCATTTACAATGAGCAGTTCTTC. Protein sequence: CASSPTGNTIYNEQFF.

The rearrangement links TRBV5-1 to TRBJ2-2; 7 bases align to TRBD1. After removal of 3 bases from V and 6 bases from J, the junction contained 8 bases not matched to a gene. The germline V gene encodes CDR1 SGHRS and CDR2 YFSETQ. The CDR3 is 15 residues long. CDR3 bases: TGCGCCAGCAGCTCGACAGGGTTAGGCGCCGGGGAGCTGTTTTTT. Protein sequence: CASSSTGLGAGELFF.

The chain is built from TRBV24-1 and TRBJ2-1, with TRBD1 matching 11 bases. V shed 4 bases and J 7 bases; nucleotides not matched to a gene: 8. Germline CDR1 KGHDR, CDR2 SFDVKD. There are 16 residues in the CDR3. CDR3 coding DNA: TGTGCCACCAGTGACCGAGGGACAGGGGGAAATAATGAGCAGTTCTTC. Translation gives CATSDRGTGGNNEQFF.

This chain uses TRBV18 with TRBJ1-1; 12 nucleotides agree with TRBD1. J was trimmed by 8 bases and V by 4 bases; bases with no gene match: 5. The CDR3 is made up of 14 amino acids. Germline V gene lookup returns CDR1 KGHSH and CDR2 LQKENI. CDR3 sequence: CASSLIGTGGEAFF. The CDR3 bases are TGTGCCAGCTCACTAATAGGGACAGGGGGCGAAGCTTTCTTT.

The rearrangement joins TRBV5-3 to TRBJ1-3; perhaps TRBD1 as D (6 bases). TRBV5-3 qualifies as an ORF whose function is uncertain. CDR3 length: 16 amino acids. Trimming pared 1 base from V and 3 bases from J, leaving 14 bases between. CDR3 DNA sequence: TGTGCCAGAAGCTTGAGATTCACAGGGTGTGGAAACACCATATATTTT. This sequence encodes CARSLRFTGCGNTIYF.

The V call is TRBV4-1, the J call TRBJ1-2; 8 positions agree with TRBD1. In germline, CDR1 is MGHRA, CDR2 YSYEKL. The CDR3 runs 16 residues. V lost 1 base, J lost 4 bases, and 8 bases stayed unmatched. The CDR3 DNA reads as TGCGCCAGCAGCCAAGCGCCAACAGGGGGTGGCTATGGCTACACCTTC. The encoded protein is CASSQAPTGGGYGYTF.

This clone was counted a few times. In DNA, the CDR3 is TGTGCCAGCAGCCCACGGACTAGCGGAAGCTCCTACGAGCAGTACTTC. It is translated as CASSPRTSGSSYEQYF. The rearrangement joins TRBV11-1 to TRBJ2-7; 10 bases map to TRBD2. The CDR3 is made up of 16 amino acids. J lost 0 bases, V lost 5 bases, and 7 bases had no gene match. The germline CDR1 and CDR2 sequences are SGHAT and FQDESV (reference sequence).

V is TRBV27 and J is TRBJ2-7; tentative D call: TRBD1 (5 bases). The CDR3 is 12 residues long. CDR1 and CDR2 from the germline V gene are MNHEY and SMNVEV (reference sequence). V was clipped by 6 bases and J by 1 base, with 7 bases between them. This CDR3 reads CASRSGSYEQYF. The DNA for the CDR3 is TGTGCCAGCAGGTCAGGGTCCTACGAGCAGTACTTC.

CDR3 sequence: CASGLGEGLAGFEQFF. CDR3 bases: TGTGCTAGTGGTTTGGGGGAGGGACTAGCGGGTTTCGAGCAGTTCTTC. The chain combines TRBV12-5 with TRBJ2-1; 12 bases fit TRBD2. V lost 1 base, J lost 10 bases, and 8 bases stayed unmatched. This CDR3 spans 16 amino acids. CDR1 LGHNT and CDR2 FRNRAP come from the germline V gene. The full variable domain, its missing parts supplied by reference TRBV12-5 and TRBJ2-1, is DARVTQTPRHKVTEMGQEVTMRCQPILGHNTVFWYRQTMMQGLELLAYFRNRAPLDDSGMPKDRFSAEMPDATLATLKIQPSEPRDSAVYFCASGLGEGLAGFEQFFGPGTRLTVL.

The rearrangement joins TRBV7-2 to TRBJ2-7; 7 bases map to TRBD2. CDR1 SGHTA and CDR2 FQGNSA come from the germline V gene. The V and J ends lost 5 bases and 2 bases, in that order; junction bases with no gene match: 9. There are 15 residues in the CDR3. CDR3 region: CASSPTGGRTYEQYF. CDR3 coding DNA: TGTGCCAGCAGCCCGACCGGGGGGAGGACCTACGAGCAGTACTTC.

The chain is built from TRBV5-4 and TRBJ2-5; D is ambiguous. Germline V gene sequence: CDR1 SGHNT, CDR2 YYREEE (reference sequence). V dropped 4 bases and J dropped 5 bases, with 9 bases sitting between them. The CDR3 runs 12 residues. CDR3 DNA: TGTGCCAGCAGCAAGGAAACGGAGACCCAGTACTTC. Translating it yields CASSKETETQYF.

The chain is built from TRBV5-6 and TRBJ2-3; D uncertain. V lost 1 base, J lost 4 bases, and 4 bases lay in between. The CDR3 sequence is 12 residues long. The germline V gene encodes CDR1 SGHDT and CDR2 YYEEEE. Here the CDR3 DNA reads TGTGCCAGCAGCTTGAAATCAGATACGCAGTATTTT. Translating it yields CASSLKSDTQYF.

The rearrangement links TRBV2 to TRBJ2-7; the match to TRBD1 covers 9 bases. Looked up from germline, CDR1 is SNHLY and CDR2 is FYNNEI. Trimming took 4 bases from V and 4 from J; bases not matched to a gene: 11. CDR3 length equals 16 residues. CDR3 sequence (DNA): TGTGCCAGCAGTGGTCCCGGGACAGGGCTGGGATACGAGCAGTACTTC. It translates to CASSGPGTGLGYEQYF.

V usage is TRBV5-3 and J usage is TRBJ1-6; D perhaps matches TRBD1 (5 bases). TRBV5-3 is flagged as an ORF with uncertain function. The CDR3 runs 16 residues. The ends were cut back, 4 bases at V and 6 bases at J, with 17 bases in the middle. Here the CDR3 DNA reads TGTGCCAGAAGCCGAACCCAGGGCGTTAGTAATTCACCCCTCCACTTT. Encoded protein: CARSRTQGVSNSPLHF.